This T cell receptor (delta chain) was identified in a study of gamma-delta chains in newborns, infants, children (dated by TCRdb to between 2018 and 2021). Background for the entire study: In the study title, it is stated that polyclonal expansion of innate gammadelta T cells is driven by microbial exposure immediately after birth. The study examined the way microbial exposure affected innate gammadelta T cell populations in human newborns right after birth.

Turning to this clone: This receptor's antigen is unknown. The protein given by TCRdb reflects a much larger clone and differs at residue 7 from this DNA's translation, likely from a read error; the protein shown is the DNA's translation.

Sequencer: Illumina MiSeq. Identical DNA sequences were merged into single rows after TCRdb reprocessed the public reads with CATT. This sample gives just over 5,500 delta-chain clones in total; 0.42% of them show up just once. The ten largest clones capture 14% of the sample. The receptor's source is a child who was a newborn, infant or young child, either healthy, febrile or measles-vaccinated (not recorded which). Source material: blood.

The DNA is as follows: TGTGCCTGTGACTCGTACCGGGGGATACGCTCCTGGGACACCCGACAGATGTTTTTC. Translation gives CACDSYRGIRSWDTRQMFF. The rearranged segments are TRDV2 and TRDJ3; TRDD3 fits 10 bases in the junction. The CDR3, cysteine through phenylalanine, is 19 amino acids long. Left in the record is the CDR3 DNA by itself, 57 bases read in frame from the first base. V ends up 3 bases short and J 0 bases short, with an unmatched junction base count of 7. Based on the germline V gene, the CDR1 and CDR2 sequences are GEAIGNYY and EKD.